The sequence of this T cell receptor (beta chain) was determined in a study of PD-1 blockade in classical Hodgkin lymphoma. The CDR3 loop spans 15 amino acids. Looked up from germline, CDR1 is SGDLS and CDR2 is YYNGEE. Deletions cut 2 bases from V and 10 bases from J, with 16 bases between. All patients relapsed after autologous stem cell transplantation, and brentuximab vedotin exposure varied. Sequencing used immunoSEQ multiplex PCR; TCRdb keeps in-frame clones, though not all of them. The data hold 25,000 to 35,000 clones, with 70% to 80% observed a single time. This chain connects TRBV9 to TRBJ1-6; D uncertain. This specimen consisted of peripheral blood mononuclear cells (PBMCs), obtained before the second cycle of nivolumab. This TCR was recovered from a human donor with classical Hodgkin lymphoma. CDR3 in amino acids: CASSVDGKPDSPLHF. CDR3 coding DNA: TGTGCCAGCAGCGTCGATGGGAAACCCGACTCACCCCTCCACTTT.